This TCR beta chain was recovered during a study of blood T cell repertoires in COVID-19. For the study at large: There were acute and convalescent COVID-19 samples, and they came from the United States, Italy and Spain.

This clone was counted a few times. Original handling: Reference gene primers were amplified, and this amplification served to estimate nucleated cell counts. The method was immunoSEQ multiplex PCR; TCRdb's version includes in-frame clones alone and lacks a portion of them. That table gives V, J and clone size, and the DNA gave D and trimming. The sample records about 180,000 clones, around 86% being singletons. This CDR3 comprises 14 residues. Germline lookup yields CDR1 MNHEY and CDR2 SMNVEV (reference sequence). V was trimmed by 8 bases and J by 1 base, leaving 12 bases between them. The sequence was collected from a man aged 50 to 60 with active or convalescent COVID-19. Sequences were obtained from peripheral blood. V usage is TRBV27 and J usage is TRBJ2-1, with unresolved D. The CDR3, as DNA: TGTGCCAGCGCCTCGGAGTATTCCTACAATGAGCAGTTCTTC. Its protein product is CASASEYSYNEQFF.